This T cell receptor (beta chain) was sequenced in a study of T-cell memory formation after mild COVID-19. General study results and limits: Chiefly within CM and EM were the contracting CD4+ clones; CD8+ ones were within EMRA. Among clones peaking at day 37 in the second wave, SARS-CoV-2 specificity remained unconfirmed.

The CDR3 is made up of 13 amino acids. Trimming cost V 4 bases and J 7 bases, with 16 bases left between them. CDR1 SQVTM and CDR2 ANQGSEA come from the germline V gene. This clonotype was recorded a few times. Antigen: not known. Amplification by 5'RACE using constant-segment primers produced TCR alpha and TCR beta cDNA libraries that carried sample barcodes and UMIs. TCRdb re-called the 5' RACE reads with MiXCR, one entry per CDR3 protein. The data hold 300,000 to 350,000 distinct CDR3 sequences, with around 19% observed a single time. This sequence was found in a man aged 18 to 30 who had mild COVID-19 (a few samples of this study predate the infection). Cell type and time point are not known. The sample was PBMCs or a T cell subset sorted from them (not recorded which). J is TRBJ1-2 and V is TRBV29-1; D is uncertain. The CDR3 protein is CSVASPRMSGYTF. The CDR3 bases are TGCAGCGTTGCATCACCGCGGATGAGTGGCTACACCTTC.